What follows describes a single T cell receptor beta chain. The PCR made use of 60 Vbeta and 13 Jbeta primers. Measured with immunoSEQ multiplex PCR; TCRdb has only the in-frame clones, and not every one. Of 110,000 or so clones in the sample, roughly 80% were seen once. Per the germline V gene, CDR1 is MNHEY and CDR2 is SMNVEV (reference sequence). V lost 2 bases to trimming and J lost 5 bases; unmatched junction nucleotides: 2. The CDR3 is 13 amino acids. The data are from a study of cytomegalovirus exposure and HLA in healthy donors. Sequencing was carried out using PBMCs. This sequence joins TRBV27 and TRBJ1-2; TRBD1 aligns across 7 bases. The clonotype was recovered from a young woman in good health and CMV-seropositive. The CDR3 is CASSLDREYGYTF. The CDR3 DNA reads TGTGCCAGCAGTTTAGACAGGGAATATGGCTACACCTTC.